The rows below give T cell receptor beta chains drawn from one sample of a study of T cell changes during pregnancy in multiple sclerosis. Clones were sequenced by immunoSEQ multiplex PCR, and TCRdb holds only the in-frame ones, with some missing. In the table there are about 40,000 clones, roughly 87% of which are singletons. This material consisted of CD4+ T cells from peripheral blood mononuclear cells, taken in the first trimester of pregnancy. Every receptor here comes from a female donor with multiple sclerosis, enrolled in a pregnancy study. Both conserved end residues are part of each CDR3. D genes are given only for firm matches. Expanded clones get a size class; other rows say once, few or many, or leave the size out.

cdr3_nt | cdr3_aa | d_call | j_call | clone_size | v_call
TGTGCCAGCAGCTTACAGGGCTCCTATAATTCACCCCTCCACTTT | CASSLQGSYNSPLHF | NA | TRBJ1-6 | NA | TRBV7-6
TGTGCCAGCAGCTCTGAAGAGACCCAGTACTTC | CASSSEETQYF | NA | TRBJ2-5 | NA | TRBV11-2
TGTGCCAGCAGTGAAGATGGAGTGAATCAGCCCCAGCATTTT | CASSEDGVNQPQHF | NA | TRBJ1-5 | NA | TRBV2
TGTGCCAGCAGCGTAAATGGCAGGAACACCGGGGAGCTGTTTTTT | CASSVNGRNTGELFF | NA | TRBJ2-2 | NA | TRBV9
TGTGCCTCGTCCCCGGGGGGAAGGGGCGGCTACACCTTC | CASSPGGRGGYTF | NA | TRBJ1-2 | NA | TRBV10-3
TGTGCCAGTAGAGCTAGCGGGGGGGCCCTCTACGAGCAGTACTTC | CASRASGGALYEQYF | TRBD2 | TRBJ2-7 | once | TRBV19
TGTGCCAGACCCGTCGACAATGACAGGGTGAGCAATCAGCCCCAGCATTTT | CARPVDNDRVSNQPQHF | TRBD1 | TRBJ1-5 | NA | TRBV11-3
TGTGCCAGCAGCTTCACGGAGCACAATGAGCAGTTCTTC | CASSFTEHNEQFF | NA | TRBJ2-1 | once | TRBV7-2
TGTGCCAGTACCCCTCCAGGCATCCGAAACACCATATATTTT | CASTPPGIRNTIYF | NA | TRBJ1-3 | NA | TRBV19
TGCAGTGCCGGCCCGGGACAAGCGGCTTTCTTT | CSAGPGQAAFF | NA | TRBJ1-1 | NA | TRBV20-1
TGTGCCAGCAGCTTACGGGACAGGGTCACCGGGGAGCTGTTTTTT | CASSLRDRVTGELFF | TRBD1 | TRBJ2-2 | NA | TRBV11-2
TGTGCCAGCAGTGTTCAGGGGGCCCTGAATGAAAAACTGTTTTTT | CASSVQGALNEKLFF | TRBD1 | TRBJ1-4 | NA | TRBV2
TGTGCCAGCTCACCACCTGGGCTCTATGGCTACACCTTC | CASSPPGLYGYTF | NA | TRBJ1-2 | NA | TRBV18
TGTGCCAGCAGCTCTAGAGGACAGGGAACCATATATTTT | CASSSRGQGTIYF | TRBD1 | TRBJ1-3 | NA | TRBV7-9
TGCAGCGCGACTACTGGGGCCAACGTCCTGACTTTC | CSATTGANVLTF | NA | TRBJ2-6 | once | TRBV29-1
TGTGCCTGGAGTGTGGACAGGACAAGCTCCTATAATTCACCCCTCCACTTT | CAWSVDRTSSYNSPLHF | TRBD1 | TRBJ1-6 | NA | TRBV30
TGTGCCAGCAGTGGTTCGCAGGCCGCCCTTAATCAGCCCCAGCATTTT | CASSGSQAALNQPQHF | NA | TRBJ1-5 | NA | TRBV2
TGTGCCTGGACTACAGATAACTATGGCTACACCTTC | CAWTTDNYGYTF | NA | TRBJ1-2 | NA | TRBV30
TGTGCCAGTACGGGACAGATGAACACCGGGGAGCTGTTTTTT | CASTGQMNTGELFF | TRBD1 | TRBJ2-2 | NA | TRBV19
TGTGCCAGCAGCCCACCTTCCCCCGGGGATACGCAGTATTTT | CASSPPSPGDTQYF | NA | TRBJ2-3 | NA | TRBV7-2
TGTGCCAGCAGCTTAATCGCAACAGGGCGGGCTGAAGCTTTCTTT | CASSLIATGRAEAFF | NA | TRBJ1-1 | few | TRBV7-2
TGTGCCATCAGGCAAGTCGACAGTTCTGAAGCTTTCTTT | CAIRQVDSSEAFF | NA | TRBJ1-1 | NA | TRBV10-3
TGCGCCAGCAGCTTGGCCGGACTCCAAGAGACCCAGTACTTC | CASSLAGLQETQYF | NA | TRBJ2-5 | NA | TRBV5-1
TGTGCCAGCAGCCAGGGGGACGGGAGTTTCGGGACCCAGTACTTC | CASSQGDGSFGTQYF | NA | TRBJ2-5 | NA | TRBV7-9
TGCGCCAGCAGCCAGACCGGACAGGGTGATTTTTCGTCCCAAGAGACCCAGTACTTC | CASSQTGQGDFSSQETQYF | TRBD1 | TRBJ2-5 | once | TRBV4-3
TGCGCCAGCAGCTTGGTCGCGGGAGATCCGCAGTACTTC | CASSLVAGDPQYF | TRBD2 | TRBJ2-7 | NA | TRBV5-1
TGTGCTAGTGGCGTAGGACAGGGATTTCAGCCCCAGCATTTT | CASGVGQGFQPQHF | TRBD1 | TRBJ1-5 | NA | TRBV12-5
TGTGCCCCCCACACGGCAGGGGACTACGAGCAGTACTTC | CAPHTAGDYEQYF | NA | TRBJ2-7 | NA | TRBV27
TGCGCCAGCAGCCAAGTATACAGGGGCGGCGGCACTGAAGCTTTCTTT | CASSQVYRGGGTEAFF | TRBD1 | TRBJ1-1 | NA | TRBV4-3
TGCAGCGTTTCCGGGACAGTCGGATCGAACACTGAAGCTTTCTTT | CSVSGTVGSNTEAFF | TRBD1 | TRBJ1-1 | NA | TRBV29-1
TGTGCCAGCAGCTTAGGCGGGGTGTTTGGGTCACCCCTCCACTTT | CASSLGGVFGSPLHF | NA | TRBJ1-6 | NA | TRBV7-9
TGTGCCAGCAGCTTGTTGGTGGGGGACTACTATGGCTACACCTTC | CASSLLVGDYYGYTF | NA | TRBJ1-2 | NA | TRBV11-2
TGTGCCAGCAGCCCATCGGTTTATCAGCCCCAGCATTTT | CASSPSVYQPQHF | NA | TRBJ1-5 | NA | TRBV7-9
TGTGCCTGGAGGGGGACAGTCCGGGACGAGCAGTACTTC | CAWRGTVRDEQYF | TRBD1 | TRBJ2-7 | NA | TRBV30
TGTGCCAGCAGCGTAGGTGAGGACTATGGCTACACCTTC | CASSVGEDYGYTF | NA | TRBJ1-2 | NA | TRBV9
TGCGCCAGCAGCCAAGAGGACAGGACCGGGGAGCTGTTTTTT | CASSQEDRTGELFF | TRBD1 | TRBJ2-2 | NA | TRBV4-3
TGTGCCAGCAGCTCCCTTAGTGGTGGCTACACCTTC | CASSSLSGGYTF | NA | TRBJ1-2 | once | TRBV7-3
TGTGCCAGCAGTTTCAGGGAAGGGAACACTGAAGCTTTCTTT | CASSFREGNTEAFF | NA | TRBJ1-1 | NA | TRBV27
TGTGCCAGCAGCGTAGGAGCTAGCATTTACACCGGGGAGCTGTTTTTT | CASSVGASIYTGELFF | NA | TRBJ2-2 | NA | TRBV9
TGTGCCAGTAGTACTCAGGGGGCCGGGGGCTACACCTTC | CASSTQGAGGYTF | TRBD1 | TRBJ1-2 | NA | TRBV19
TGCGCCAGCAGCCAAGCCGGGACAGGGGGTTGGAACACTGAAGCTTTCTTT | CASSQAGTGGWNTEAFF | TRBD1 | TRBJ1-1 | once | TRBV4-3
TGTGCCACCTCCAAGCGGACTAGCGGGGGCGGTGAGCAGTTCTTC | CATSKRTSGGGEQFF | TRBD2 | TRBJ2-1 | once | TRBV6-6
TGTGCCAGCAGCTCCCTAACAGATACGCAGTATTTT | CASSSLTDTQYF | NA | TRBJ2-3 | NA | TRBV7-2
TGTGCTAGTGGTTGGAAAAGTTCCGACCGGGACAGGTCAGAGACCCAGTACTTC | CASGWKSSDRDRSETQYF | TRBD1 | TRBJ2-5 | NA | TRBV12-5
TGTGCCATCCATACTAGCGCAGCTAGATCGGATACGCAGTATTTT | CAIHTSAARSDTQYF | TRBD2 | TRBJ2-3 | NA | TRBV10-3
TGTGCCAGCAGCTACCAGGGACTAGCGGGGGGGTTCAATGAGCAGTTCTTC | CASSYQGLAGGFNEQFF | TRBD2 | TRBJ2-1 | NA | TRBV7-8
TGTGCCAGTAGCCCCGCCAGGGTCGGTTCACCCCTCCACTTT | CASSPARVGSPLHF | NA | TRBJ1-6 | NA | TRBV19
TGTGCCAGCAGCGGACATGCAACTAATGAAAAACTGTTTTTT | CASSGHATNEKLFF | NA | TRBJ1-4 | NA | TRBV6-1
TGTGCCATGGAACAGGGGCACTATGGCTACACCTTC | CAMEQGHYGYTF | TRBD1 | TRBJ1-2 | NA | TRBV30
TGCGCCAGCAGCCACCCTAGCGGGAGAGCCCCCCCCGAGGGGTCCTACAATGAGCAGTTCTTC | CASSHPSGRAPPEGSYNEQFF | TRBD2 | TRBJ2-1 | NA | TRBV4-1
TGTGCCAGCAGCGACGGGACATACGCTGGAAACACCATATATTTT | CASSDGTYAGNTIYF | NA | TRBJ1-3 | many | TRBV5-6
TGCGCCAGCAGCCAAGAGGAGACTACAGGGATTTTGTATGGCTACACCTTC | CASSQEETTGILYGYTF | NA | TRBJ1-2 | NA | TRBV4-1
TGTGCCTGGACCGCCCTAGGGACCCAGTACTTC | CAWTALGTQYF | NA | TRBJ2-5 | NA | TRBV30
TGTGCCTGGAGTGTACCGGACGGACTGAGGTCCCTCCACTTT | CAWSVPDGLRSLHF | NA | TRBJ1-6 | NA | TRBV30
TGTGCCAGCAGCTTAGCGGGTCTCCACTCCGATGAGCAGTTCTTC | CASSLAGLHSDEQFF | NA | TRBJ2-1 | NA | TRBV5-8